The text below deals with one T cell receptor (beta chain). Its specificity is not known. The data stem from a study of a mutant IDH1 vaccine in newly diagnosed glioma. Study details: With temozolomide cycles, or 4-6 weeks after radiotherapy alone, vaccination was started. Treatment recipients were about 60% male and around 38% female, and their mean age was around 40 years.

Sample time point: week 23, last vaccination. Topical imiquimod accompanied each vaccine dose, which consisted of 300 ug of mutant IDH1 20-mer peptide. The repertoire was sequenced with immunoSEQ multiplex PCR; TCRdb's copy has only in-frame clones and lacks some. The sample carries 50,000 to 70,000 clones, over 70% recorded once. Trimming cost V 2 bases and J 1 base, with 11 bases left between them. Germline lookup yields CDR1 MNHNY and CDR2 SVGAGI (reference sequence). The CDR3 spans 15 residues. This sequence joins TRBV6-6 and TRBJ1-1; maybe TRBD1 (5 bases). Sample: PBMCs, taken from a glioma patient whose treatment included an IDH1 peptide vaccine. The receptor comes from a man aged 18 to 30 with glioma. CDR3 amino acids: CASSYGGTENTEAFF. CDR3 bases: TGTGCCAGCAGTTACGGGGGGACTGAGAACACTGAAGCTTTCTTT.